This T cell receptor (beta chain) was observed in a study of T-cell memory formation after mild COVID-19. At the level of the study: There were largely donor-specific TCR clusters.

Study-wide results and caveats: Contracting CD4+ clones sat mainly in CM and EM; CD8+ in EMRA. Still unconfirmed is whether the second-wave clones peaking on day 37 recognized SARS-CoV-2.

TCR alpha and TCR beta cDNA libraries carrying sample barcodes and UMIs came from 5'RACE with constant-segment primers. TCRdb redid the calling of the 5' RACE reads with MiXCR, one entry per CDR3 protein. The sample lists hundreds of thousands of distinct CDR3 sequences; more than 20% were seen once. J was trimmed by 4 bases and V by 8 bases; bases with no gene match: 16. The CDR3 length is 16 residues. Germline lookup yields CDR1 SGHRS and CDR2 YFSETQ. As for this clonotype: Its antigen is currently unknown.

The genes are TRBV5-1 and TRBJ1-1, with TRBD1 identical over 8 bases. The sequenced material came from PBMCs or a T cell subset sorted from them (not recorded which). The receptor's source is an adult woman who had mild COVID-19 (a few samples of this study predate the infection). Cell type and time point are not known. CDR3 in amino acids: CASRQGARDSRTEAFF. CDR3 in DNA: TGCGCCAGTCGTCAGGGGGCAAGAGACTCCCGCACTGAAGCTTTCTTT.